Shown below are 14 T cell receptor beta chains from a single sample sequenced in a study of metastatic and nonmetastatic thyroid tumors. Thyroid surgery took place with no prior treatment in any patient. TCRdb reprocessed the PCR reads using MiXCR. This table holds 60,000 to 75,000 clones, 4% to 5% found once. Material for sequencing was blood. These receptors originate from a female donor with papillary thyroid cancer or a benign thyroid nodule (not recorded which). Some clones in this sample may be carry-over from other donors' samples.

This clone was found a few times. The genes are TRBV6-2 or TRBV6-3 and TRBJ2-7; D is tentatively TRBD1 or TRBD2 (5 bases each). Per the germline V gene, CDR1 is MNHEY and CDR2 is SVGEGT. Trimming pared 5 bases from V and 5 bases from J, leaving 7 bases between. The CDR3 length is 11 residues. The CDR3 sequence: CASSPGHEQYF. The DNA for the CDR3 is TGTGCCAGCAGTCCGGGGCACGAGCAGTACTTC.

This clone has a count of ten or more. This chain's CDR3 is CASSEAGVPSETQYF. The CDR3 region has the DNA TGTGCCAGCAGTGAGGCGGGAGTCCCTTCAGAGACCCAGTACTTC. The V and J genes are TRBV6-1 and TRBJ2-5, with TRBD2 matching over 7 bases. The length of the CDR3 is 15 residues. The junction had 8 bases not matched to a gene; V was cut back by 3 bases and J by 4 bases. Germline CDR1 MNHNS, CDR2 SASEGT.

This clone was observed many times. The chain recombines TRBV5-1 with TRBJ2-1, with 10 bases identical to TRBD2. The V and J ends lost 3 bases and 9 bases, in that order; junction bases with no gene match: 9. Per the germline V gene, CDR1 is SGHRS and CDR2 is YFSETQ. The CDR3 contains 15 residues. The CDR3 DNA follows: TGCGCCAGCAGCTGGAGCGGGAGGGCCGTGGGTGAGCAGTTCTTC. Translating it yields CASSWSGRAVGEQFF.

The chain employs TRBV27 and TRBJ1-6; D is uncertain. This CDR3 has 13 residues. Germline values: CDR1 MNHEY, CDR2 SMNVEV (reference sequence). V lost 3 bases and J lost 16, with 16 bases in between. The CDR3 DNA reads TGTGCCAGCAGTTTTAACCCGGAAAGGCCACTCCACTTT. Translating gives CASSFNPERPLHF.

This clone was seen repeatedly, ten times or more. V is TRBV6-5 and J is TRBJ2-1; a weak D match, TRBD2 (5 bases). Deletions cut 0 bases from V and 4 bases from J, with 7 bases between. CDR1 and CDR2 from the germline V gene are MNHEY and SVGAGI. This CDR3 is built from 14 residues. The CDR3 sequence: CASSYSRLYNEQFF. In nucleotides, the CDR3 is TGTGCCAGCAGTTACTCACGACTATACAATGAGCAGTTCTTC.

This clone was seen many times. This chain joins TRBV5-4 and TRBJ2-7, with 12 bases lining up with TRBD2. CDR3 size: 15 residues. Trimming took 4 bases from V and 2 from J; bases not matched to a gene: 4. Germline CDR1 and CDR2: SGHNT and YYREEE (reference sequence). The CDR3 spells CASSRPSGRAYEQYF. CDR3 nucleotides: TGTGCCAGCAGCCGACCTAGCGGGAGGGCCTACGAGCAGTACTTC. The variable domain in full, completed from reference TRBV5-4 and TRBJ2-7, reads ETGVTQSPTHLIKTRGQQVTLRCSSQSGHNTVSWYQQALGQGPQFIFQYYREEENGRGNFPPRFSGLQFPNYSSELNVNALELDDSALYLCASSRPSGRAYEQYFGPGTRLTVT.

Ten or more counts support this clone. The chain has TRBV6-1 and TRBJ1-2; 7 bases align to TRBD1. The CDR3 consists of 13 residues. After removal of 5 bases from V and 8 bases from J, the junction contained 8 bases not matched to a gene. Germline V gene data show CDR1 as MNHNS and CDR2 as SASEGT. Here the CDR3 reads CASSSHRGYGYTF. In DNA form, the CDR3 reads TGTGCCAGCAGTTCCCACAGGGGCTACGGCTACACCTTC.

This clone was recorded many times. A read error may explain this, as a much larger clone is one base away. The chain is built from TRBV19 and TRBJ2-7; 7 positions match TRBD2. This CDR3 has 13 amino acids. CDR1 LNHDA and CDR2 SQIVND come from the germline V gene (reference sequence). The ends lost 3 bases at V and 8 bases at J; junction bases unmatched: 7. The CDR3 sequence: CASSMGTIYKQYF. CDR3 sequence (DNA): TGTGCCAGTAGTATGGGGACTATTTACAAGCAGTACTTC.

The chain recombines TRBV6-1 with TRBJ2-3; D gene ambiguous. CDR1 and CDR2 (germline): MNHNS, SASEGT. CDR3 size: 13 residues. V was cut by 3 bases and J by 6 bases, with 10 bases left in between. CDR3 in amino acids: CASSENYGDTQYF. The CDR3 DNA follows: TGTGCCAGCAGTGAGAACTACGGGGATACGCAGTATTTT.

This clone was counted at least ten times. In DNA, the CDR3 is TGTGCCAGTAGCAGGGACGAGGGTTACACAGATACGCAGTATTTT. This encodes CASSRDEGYTDTQYF. The chain links TRBV19 to TRBJ2-3; D may be TRBD1 or TRBD2 (5 bases each). V gave up 6 bases and J gave up 2 bases, with 15 bases separating them. CDR3 size: 15 residues. In germline, CDR1 is LNHDA, CDR2 SQIVND (reference sequence).

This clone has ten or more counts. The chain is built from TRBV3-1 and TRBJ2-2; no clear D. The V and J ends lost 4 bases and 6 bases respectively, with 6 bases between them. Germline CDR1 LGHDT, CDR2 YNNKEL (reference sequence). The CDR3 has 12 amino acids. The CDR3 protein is CASSLGSGELFF. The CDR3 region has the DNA TGTGCCAGCAGCCTAGGTTCCGGGGAGCTGTTTTTT. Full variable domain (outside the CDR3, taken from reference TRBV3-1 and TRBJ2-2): DTAVSQTPKYLVTQMGNDKSIKCEQNLGHDTMYWYKQDSKKFLKIMFSYNNKELIINETVPNRFSPKSPDKAHLNLHINSLELGDSAVYFCASSLGSGELFFGEGSRLTVL.

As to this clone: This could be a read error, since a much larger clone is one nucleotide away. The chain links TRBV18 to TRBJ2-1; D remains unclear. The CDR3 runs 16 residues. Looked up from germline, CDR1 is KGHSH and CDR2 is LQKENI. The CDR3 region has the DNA TGTGCCAGCCCACCACCCTCCAAGGGCGCCAACAATGAGCAGTTCTTC. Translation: CASPPPSKGANNEQFF.

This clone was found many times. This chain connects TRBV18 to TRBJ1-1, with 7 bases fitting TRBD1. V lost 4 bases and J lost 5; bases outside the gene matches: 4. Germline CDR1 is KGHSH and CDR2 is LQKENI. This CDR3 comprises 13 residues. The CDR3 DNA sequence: TGTGCCAGCTCACTGACAGGGAATACTGAAGCTTTCTTT. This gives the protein CASSLTGNTEAFF.

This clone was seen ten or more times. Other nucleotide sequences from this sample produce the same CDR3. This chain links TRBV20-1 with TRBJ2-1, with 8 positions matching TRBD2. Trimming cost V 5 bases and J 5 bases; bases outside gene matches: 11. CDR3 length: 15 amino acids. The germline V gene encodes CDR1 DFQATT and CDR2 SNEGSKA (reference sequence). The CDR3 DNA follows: TGCAGTGCTGAAACCCCGGGACTAGATCACAATGAGCAGTTCTTC. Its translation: CSAETPGLDHNEQFF.